These 19 T cell receptor beta chains share one sample of origin, sequenced in a study of prognosis after radiotherapy for stage I lung cancer (dated by TCRdb to about 2021). Sequencing relied on an Illumina HiSeq 3000. The TCR beta CDR3 region was amplified from genomic DNA by two rounds of multiplex PCR. In the first PCR round, primers specific to each TRBV and TRBJ gene were used, and the primer sequences were filed in Chinese patent CN105087789A. TCRdb reprocessed the public reads (quality trimming at Q25 with fastp, clone calling with MiXCR) and kept in-frame beta chains. When rows share a CDR3 protein, they turn into one entry using the most common DNA and genes. The sample includes about 16,000 distinct CDR3 sequences, with 44% observed a single time. The top ten clones comprise about two fifths of the sample. The source material was PBMCs, sampled before or after stereotactic body radiation therapy (not recorded which). These receptors all stem from a donor aged 50 or older with non-small cell lung cancer.

The rearrangement joins TRBV6-2 or TRBV6-3 to TRBJ2-1; 10 nucleotides match TRBD1. CDR1 MNHEY and CDR2 SVGEGT come from the germline V gene. This CDR3 contains 15 residues. Germline trimming cut 5 bases from V and 6 bases from J; bases unmatched to any gene: 7. The CDR3 loop is CASSVGQGEGNEQFF. For the CDR3, the DNA is TGTGCCAGCAGTGTCGGACAGGGGGAGGGCAATGAGCAGTTCTTC.

The chain recombines TRBV12-3 or TRBV12-4 with TRBJ1-5; tentative D call: TRBD1 (5 bases). Deletions cut 1 base from V and 0 bases from J, with 7 bases between. The CDR3 has 15 amino acids. CDR3 sequence reads: CASSLGGVSNQPQHF. In DNA, the CDR3 is TGTGCCAGCAGTTTAGGGGGGGTTAGCAATCAGCCCCAGCATTTT.

This clonotype has ten or more counts. The gene calls are TRBV2 and TRBJ1-1; 8 bases match TRBD1. This CDR3 spans 14 amino acids. The junction had 7 bases not matched to a gene; V was cut back by 6 bases and J by 4 bases. Germline-derived CDR1 and CDR2 are SNHLY and FYNNEI. The CDR3: CASRPDRASTEAFF. The CDR3 DNA reads as TGTGCCAGCAGACCGGACAGGGCGAGCACTGAAGCTTTCTTT.

This chain links TRBV6-2 or TRBV6-3 with TRBJ1-1, with D perhaps matching TRBD1 (6 bases). The V gene's germline CDR1 is MNHEY and CDR2 SVGEGT. This CDR3 is 14 amino acids long. Trimming left V 5 bases short and J 1 base short, with 11 bases between. The CDR3 region has the DNA TGTGCCAGCAGTCCGACAGGTAGGAACACTGAAGCTTTCTTT. Protein product: CASSPTGRNTEAFF.

With respect to this clonotype: One base away lies a much larger clone, so this may be a sequencing read error. This rearrangement joins TRBV10-3 to TRBJ2-5, with 10 bases fitting TRBD1. The V and J ends lost 3 bases and 3 bases, in that order; junction bases with no gene match: 4. The germline V gene has CDR1 ENHRY and CDR2 SYGVKD. The CDR3 consists of 15 residues. The CDR3 region has the DNA TGTGCCATCAGTGATCGGGGGACAGGGGAAGAGACCCAGTACTTC. This translates into CAISDRGTGEETQYF.

This clonotype has at least ten counts. The genes are TRBV16 and TRBJ1-2; D unclear. This CDR3 comprises 13 residues. V was cut by 2 bases and J by 8 bases, with 12 bases left in between. Germline V gene sequence: CDR1 KGHSY, CDR2 FQNENV. The CDR3 region is CASSQPQRVGYTF. DNA for the CDR3: TGTGCCAGCAGCCAACCCCAGAGAGTAGGCTACACCTTC.

This clonotype was counted ten times or more. The rearrangement links TRBV28 to TRBJ1-1; no firm D call. CDR3 length: 14 amino acids. The germline V and J ends were trimmed by 3 bases and 4 bases, with 12 bases remaining between them. Germline CDR1 MDHEN, CDR2 SYDVKM. CDR3 region: CASSLPGRGTEAFF. DNA of the CDR3: TGTGCCAGCAGTTTGCCGGGTCGGGGCACTGAAGCTTTCTTT. Combining the CDR3 with reference TRBV28 and TRBJ1-1 gives the whole variable domain DVKVTQSSRYLVKRTGEKVFLECVQDMDHENMFWYRQDPGLGLRLIYFSYDVKMKEKGDIPEGYSVSREKKERFSLILESASTNQTSMYLCASSLPGRGTEAFFGQGTRLTVV.

In the case of this clonotype: Since a far larger clone is one base different, this is likely a read error. The rearrangement joins TRBV28 to TRBJ1-6; tentative D call: TRBD1 (6 bases). The CDR3 is 14 amino acids. Germline lookup yields CDR1 MDHEN and CDR2 SYDVKM. For the CDR3, the DNA is TGTGCCAGCAGATCCGGAAAGGGGGTATCATCAACTTTCTTT. It codes for CASRSGKGVSSTFF.

The chain carries TRBV28 and TRBJ2-3; 8 bases align to TRBD2. Trimming at V came to 4 bases and at J to 0 bases, leaving 12 bases not matched to a gene. The CDR3 is 18 residues long. The germline V gene encodes CDR1 MDHEN and CDR2 SYDVKM. The CDR3 loop is CASSWVRGAGASTDTQYF. The CDR3 DNA is TGTGCCAGCAGTTGGGTCCGGGGAGCGGGGGCTAGCACAGATACGCAGTATTTT.

The rearrangement uses TRBV19 and TRBJ2-1, with TRBD2 identical over 11 bases. The CDR3 length is 16 residues. In germline, CDR1 is LNHDA, CDR2 SQIVND (reference sequence). The J segment lost 7 bases and the V segment lost 3 bases, leaving 8 bases of the junction unmatched. DNA for the CDR3: TGTGCCAGTAGTATTTCCACGGGACTAGCGGCTAATGAGCAGTTCTTC. Residues: CASSISTGLAANEQFF.

This clonotype was counted once. The chain links TRBV6-9 to TRBJ1-4; D unclear. Germline CDR1 is MNHGY and CDR2 is SVAAGI. CDR3 length: 15 residues. The V gene lost 3 bases and the J gene lost 4 bases, with 12 bases spanning the gap. In DNA, the CDR3 is TGTGCCAGCAGTTACGGGCGGAACTTTAATGAAAAACTGTTTTTT. Translation gives CASSYGRNFNEKLFF.

This clonotype was counted ten times or more. The V gene is TRBV5-6, the J gene TRBJ1-6; TRBD1 matches at 10 bases. CDR3 size: 14 residues. The V gene's germline CDR1 is SGHDT and CDR2 YYEEEE. V shed 4 bases and J 8 bases; nucleotides not matched to a gene: 3. CDR3 sequence reads: CASSATGGDSPLHF. In DNA form, the CDR3 reads TGTGCCAGCAGCGCGACAGGGGGCGATTCACCCCTCCACTTT.

This chain links TRBV30 with TRBJ1-3; no reliable D call. The length of the CDR3 is 14 residues. Germline V gives CDR1 GTSNPN, CDR2 SVGIG (reference sequence). Trimming shortened V by 0 bases and J by 1 base, and 7 bases separated the two germline ends. CDR3 bases: TGTGCCTGGAGTGTATGGGAATCTGGAAACACCATATATTTT. Amino acid sequence: CAWSVWESGNTIYF.

This clonotype is deemed medium-sized (0.01 to 0.1%). The rearrangement uses TRBV5-1 and TRBJ2-7, with D perhaps matching TRBD2 (6 bases). The V and J ends lost 4 bases and 2 bases respectively, with 13 bases between them. CDR3 length: 14 residues. Germline-derived CDR1 and CDR2 are SGHRS and YFSETQ. CDR3 sequence (DNA): TGCGCCAGCAGCCGCGGGACGGGTGCCTACGAGCAGTACTTC. Amino acid sequence: CASSRGTGAYEQYF.

This clonotype was recorded at least ten times. This chain links TRBV7-6 with TRBJ2-7; D may be TRBD2 (5 bases). The CDR3 sequence is 13 residues long. V lost 4 bases, J lost 6 bases, and 13 bases lay in between. CDR1 and CDR2 (germline): SGHVS, FNYEAQ. The CDR3 coding sequence is TGTGCCAGCAGCTATACTAGTTCAGCCGAGCAGTACTTC. It encodes CASSYTSSAEQYF.

At least ten counts were recorded for this clonotype. The V call is TRBV28, the J call TRBJ2-3, with a weak D call TRBD2 (6 bases). V was cut by 5 bases and J by 2 bases, with 23 bases left in between. The germline CDR1 and CDR2 sequences are MDHEN and SYDVKM. The CDR3 is made up of 18 amino acids. The CDR3 region has the DNA TGTGCCAGCAGTCAGCCCGGGGGACCCCATCCATCCACAGATACGCAGTATTTT. Protein sequence: CASSQPGGPHPSTDTQYF.

Concerning this clonotype itself: At one of its ends the junction is not consistent with the germline gene, which may arise from a read error. This chain joins TRBV28 and TRBJ1-6; the match to TRBD1 covers 9 bases. The CDR3 has 15 amino acids. Germline V gene sequence: CDR1 MDHEN, CDR2 SYDVKM. This chain's CDR3 is CVSSWGQGRVSPLHF. CDR3 nucleotides: TGTGTCAGCAGTTGGGGACAGGGAAGAGTATCACCCCTCCACTTT.

The chain combines TRBV7-3 with TRBJ2-1, with a possible D match to TRBD2 (6 bases). Trimming left V 5 bases short and J 0 bases short, with 14 bases between. The CDR3 is made up of 16 amino acids. CDR1 SGHTA and CDR2 FQGTGA come from the germline V gene. In DNA, the CDR3 is TGTGCCAGCAGCGTTACTAGCTGGAGCTCCTACAATGAGCAGTTCTTC. It codes for CASSVTSWSSYNEQFF.

As concerns this clonotype: Compared with germline, one end of the junction differs, possibly owing to a read error. The V gene is TRBV7-7, the J gene TRBJ2-1; D is unresolved. The CDR3 spans 13 residues. The germline V gene encodes CDR1 SSHAT and CDR2 FNYEAQ (reference sequence). The CDR3 DNA follows: TGTGCTAGCAGCTTAGATGGGTACAATGAGCAGTTCTTC. It yields the protein CASSLDGYNEQFF.